The rows below give T cell receptor beta chains drawn from one sample of a study of blood T cell repertoires in COVID-19. Measured with immunoSEQ multiplex PCR; TCRdb has only the in-frame clones, and not every one. This table holds 150,000 to 200,000 clones, roughly nine tenths found once. The sample comprised peripheral blood. The receptors stem from a woman aged 55-75 years with COVID-19, enrolled during active disease. CDR3s include the opening cysteine and the closing phenylalanine or tryptophan.

>TRBV29-1|TRBJ2-5
CSVSGNWETQYF
>TRBV4-3|TRBJ1-5
CASSQVIGLPQHF
>TRBV28|TRBJ1-5
CASSYASGHPSNQPQHF
>TRBV7-3|TRBJ2-1
CASSFRGGSVNEQFF
>TRBV7-2|TRBJ2-7
CASSLVGTSGISSYEQYF
>TRBV5-6|TRBJ2-1
CASTPTSSRSSYNEQFF
>TRBV6-1|TRBJ1-1
CASSERGNTEAFF
>TRBV9|TRBJ1-1
CASSPIQGINTEAFF
>TRBV9|TRBJ1-6
CASSGRQGRGYNSPLHF
>TRBV18|TRBJ2-5
CASSDRVGETQYF
>TRBV27|TRBJ2-7
CASSRIRTSGYEQYF
>TRBV7-9|TRBJ2-3
CASSLGGTSGRTDTQYF
>TRBV19|TRBJ2-2
CASSMGPGWDTGELFF
>TRBV27|TRBJ1-2
CASSLGGGRYGYTF
>TRBV6-5|TRBJ2-7
CASSYGRGVPTYEQYF
>TRBV24-1|TRBJ2-1
CATSDLSGRGNEQFF
>TRBV10-1|TRBJ2-1
CASSPTRGEGHYEQFF
>TRBV10-3|TRBJ2-7
CAISVGQGSTYEQYF
>TRBV7-2|TRBJ1-1
CASSAQQGLSTEAFF
>TRBV18|TRBJ1-4
CASSPPGQGASELFF
>TRBV7-2|TRBJ2-7
CASSLGFRDITYEQYF
>TRBV11-2|TRBJ2-1
CASSLEVAGESQQFF
>TRBV5-4|TRBJ1-3
CASSLDRGTGNTIYF
>TRBV9|TRBJ2-2
CASSAQGADTGELFF
>TRBV5-5|TRBJ2-5
CASSFRETQYF
>TRBV3-1/TRBV3-2|TRBJ2-7
CASSPLLAGGSYEQYF
>TRBV18|TRBJ1-2
CASSPRDRTLYVYTF
>TRBV2|TRBJ2-7
CASGRDTYEQYF
>TRBV7-8|TRBJ2-7
CASSFLTGGPSYEQYF
>TRBV27|TRBJ2-7
CASSRRGYEQYF
>TRBV5-5|TRBJ1-1
CASSIRDRHTEAFF
>TRBV6-5|TRBJ2-3
CASSSGRADTQYF
>TRBV28|TRBJ2-5
CASSPGTTRLQETQYF
>TRBV2|TRBJ1-3
CASRAARDSGNTIYF
>TRBV7-2|TRBJ2-7
CASSLAGGKYEQYF
>TRBV30|TRBJ2-2
CAWRGHFTGELFF
>TRBV12-5|TRBJ1-1
CASGSVNTEAFF
>TRBV24-1|TRBJ2-7
CATSDPRGHRYEQYF
>TRBV11-3|TRBJ2-1
CASAIDPVAGEQFF
>TRBV19|TRBJ2-7
CASSNRLAGEGEQYF
>TRBV19|TRBJ1-2
CASTGTGGDYGYTF
>TRBV29-1|TRBJ1-2
CSVDFSGRASGYTF
>TRBV4-3|TRBJ1-1
CASSHRQGLNTEAFF
>TRBV2|TRBJ1-2
CAGGFGSPYGYTF
>TRBV5-1|TRBJ1-2
CASEISGTGHGYTF
>TRBV19|TRBJ1-4
CASSISATNEKLFF
>TRBV28|TRBJ2-5
CASSLQGFGETQYF